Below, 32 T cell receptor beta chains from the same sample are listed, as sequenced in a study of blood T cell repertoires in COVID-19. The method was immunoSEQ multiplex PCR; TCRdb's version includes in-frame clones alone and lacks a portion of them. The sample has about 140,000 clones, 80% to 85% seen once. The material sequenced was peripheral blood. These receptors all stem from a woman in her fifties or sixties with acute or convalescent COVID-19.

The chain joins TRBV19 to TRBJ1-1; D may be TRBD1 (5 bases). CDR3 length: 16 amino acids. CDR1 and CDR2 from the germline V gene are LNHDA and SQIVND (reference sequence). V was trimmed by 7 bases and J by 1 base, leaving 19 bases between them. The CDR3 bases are TGTGCCAGTACCAATGAGTGGCGGGGCCGGAACACTGAAGCTTTCTTT. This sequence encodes CASTNEWRGRNTEAFF.

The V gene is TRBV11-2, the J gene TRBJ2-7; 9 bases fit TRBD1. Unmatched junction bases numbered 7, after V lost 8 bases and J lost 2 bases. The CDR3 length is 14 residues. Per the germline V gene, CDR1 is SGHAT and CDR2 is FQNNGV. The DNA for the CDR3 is TGTGCCAGCGGACCGGGACAGGGAGCCTACGAGCAGTACTTC. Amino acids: CASGPGQGAYEQYF.

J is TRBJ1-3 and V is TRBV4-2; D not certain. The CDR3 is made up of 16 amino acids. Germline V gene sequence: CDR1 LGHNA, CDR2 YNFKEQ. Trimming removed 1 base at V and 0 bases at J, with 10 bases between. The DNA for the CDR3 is TGTGCCAGCAGCCAAGCGAGGCAGACCTCTGGAAACACCATATATTTT. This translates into CASSQARQTSGNTIYF.

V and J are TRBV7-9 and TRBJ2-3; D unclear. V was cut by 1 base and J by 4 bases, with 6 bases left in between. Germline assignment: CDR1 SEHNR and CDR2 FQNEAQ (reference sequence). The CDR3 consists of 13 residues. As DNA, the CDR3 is TGTGCCAGCAGCTTAGTTTCGGCAGATACGCAGTATTTT. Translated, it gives CASSLVSADTQYF.

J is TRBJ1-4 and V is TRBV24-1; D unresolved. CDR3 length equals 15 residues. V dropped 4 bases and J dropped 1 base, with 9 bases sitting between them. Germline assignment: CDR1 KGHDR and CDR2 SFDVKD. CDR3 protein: CATSDSLETNEKLFF. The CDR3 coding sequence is TGTGCCACCAGTGACTCACTAGAAACTAATGAAAAACTGTTTTTT.

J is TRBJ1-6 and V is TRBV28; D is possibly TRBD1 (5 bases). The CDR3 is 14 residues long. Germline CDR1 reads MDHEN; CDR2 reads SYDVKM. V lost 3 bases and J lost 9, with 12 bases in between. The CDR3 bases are TGTGCCAGCAGTTTCGGTCAGGGAGGTTCACCCCTCCACTTT. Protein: CASSFGQGGSPLHF.

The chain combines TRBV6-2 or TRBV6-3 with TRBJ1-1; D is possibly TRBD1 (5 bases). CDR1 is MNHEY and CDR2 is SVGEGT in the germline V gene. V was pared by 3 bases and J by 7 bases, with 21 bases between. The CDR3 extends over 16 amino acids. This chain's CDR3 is CASSYFQSGWANEAFF. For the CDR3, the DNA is TGTGCCAGCAGTTATTTTCAGTCAGGGTGGGCGAATGAAGCTTTCTTT.

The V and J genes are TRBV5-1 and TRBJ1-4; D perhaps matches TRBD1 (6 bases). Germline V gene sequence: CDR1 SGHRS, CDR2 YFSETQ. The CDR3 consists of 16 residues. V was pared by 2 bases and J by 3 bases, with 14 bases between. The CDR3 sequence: CASSFMGATANEKLFF. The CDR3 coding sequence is TGCGCCAGCAGCTTTATGGGGGCCACAGCTAATGAAAAACTGTTTTTT.

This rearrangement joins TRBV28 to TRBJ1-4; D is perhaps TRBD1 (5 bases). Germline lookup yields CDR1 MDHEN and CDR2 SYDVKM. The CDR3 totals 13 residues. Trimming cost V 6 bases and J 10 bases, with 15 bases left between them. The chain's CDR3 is CASRPSPGGKLFF. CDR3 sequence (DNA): TGTGCCAGCAGGCCCTCCCCGGGGGGAAAACTGTTTTTT.

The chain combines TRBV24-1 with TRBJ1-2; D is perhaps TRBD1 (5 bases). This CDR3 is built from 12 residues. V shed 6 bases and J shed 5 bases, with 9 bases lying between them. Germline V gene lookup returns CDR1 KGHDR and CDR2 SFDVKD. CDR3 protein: CATSKGLYGYTF. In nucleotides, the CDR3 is TGTGCCACCAGTAAGGGGTTATATGGCTACACCTTC.

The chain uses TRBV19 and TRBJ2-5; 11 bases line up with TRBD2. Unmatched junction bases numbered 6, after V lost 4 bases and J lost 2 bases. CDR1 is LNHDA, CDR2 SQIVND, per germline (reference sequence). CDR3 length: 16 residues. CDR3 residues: CASSTTGTSGQETQYF. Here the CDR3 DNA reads TGTGCCAGTAGTACGACCGGGACTAGCGGACAAGAGACCCAGTACTTC.

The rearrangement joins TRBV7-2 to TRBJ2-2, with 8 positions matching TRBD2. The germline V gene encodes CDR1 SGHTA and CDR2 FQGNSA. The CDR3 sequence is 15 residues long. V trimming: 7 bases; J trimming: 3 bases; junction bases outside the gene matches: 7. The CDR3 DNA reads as TGTGCCAGCAACCCCGGGGGGGCACACACCGGGGAGCTGTTTTTT. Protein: CASNPGGAHTGELFF.

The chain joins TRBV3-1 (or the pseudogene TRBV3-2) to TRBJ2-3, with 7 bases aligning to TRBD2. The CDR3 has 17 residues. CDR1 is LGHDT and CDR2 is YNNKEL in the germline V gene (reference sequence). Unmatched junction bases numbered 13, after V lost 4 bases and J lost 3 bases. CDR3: CASSRRFAGVATDTQYF. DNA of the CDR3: TGTGCCAGCAGCCGAAGGTTCGCGGGAGTGGCTACAGATACGCAGTATTTT.

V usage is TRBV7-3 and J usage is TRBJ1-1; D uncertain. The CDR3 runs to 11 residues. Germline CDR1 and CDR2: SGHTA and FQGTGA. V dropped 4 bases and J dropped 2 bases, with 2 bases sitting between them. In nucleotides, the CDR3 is TGTGCCAGCAGCTCTAACACTGAAGCTTTCTTT. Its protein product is CASSSNTEAFF.

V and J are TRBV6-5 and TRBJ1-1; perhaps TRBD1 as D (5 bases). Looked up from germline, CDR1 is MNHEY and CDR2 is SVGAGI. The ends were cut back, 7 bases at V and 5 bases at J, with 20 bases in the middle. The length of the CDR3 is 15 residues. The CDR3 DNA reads TGTGCCAGCACCGTAAATTTGGGACTGGGGACTGAAGCTTTCTTT. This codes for CASTVNLGLGTEAFF.

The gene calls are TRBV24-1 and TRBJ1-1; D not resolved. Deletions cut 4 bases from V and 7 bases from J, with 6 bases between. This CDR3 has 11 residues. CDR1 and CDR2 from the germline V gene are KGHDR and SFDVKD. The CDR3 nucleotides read TGTGCCACCAGTGACGACATTGAAGCTTTCTTT. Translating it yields CATSDDIEAFF.

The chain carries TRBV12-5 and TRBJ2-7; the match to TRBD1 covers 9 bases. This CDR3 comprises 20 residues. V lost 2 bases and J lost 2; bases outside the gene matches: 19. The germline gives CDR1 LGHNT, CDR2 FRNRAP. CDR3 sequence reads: CASGLKRTGTGWSPPYEQYF. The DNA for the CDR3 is TGTGCTAGTGGTTTGAAACGGACCGGGACAGGGTGGAGTCCGCCCTACGAGCAGTACTTC.

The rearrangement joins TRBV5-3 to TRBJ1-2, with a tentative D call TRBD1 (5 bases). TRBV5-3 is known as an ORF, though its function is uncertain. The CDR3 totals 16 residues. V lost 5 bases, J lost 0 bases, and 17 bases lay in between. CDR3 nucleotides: TGTGCCAGAAGTGCCGGAACAGGCAAACCTAACTATGGCTACACCTTC. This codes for CARSAGTGKPNYGYTF.

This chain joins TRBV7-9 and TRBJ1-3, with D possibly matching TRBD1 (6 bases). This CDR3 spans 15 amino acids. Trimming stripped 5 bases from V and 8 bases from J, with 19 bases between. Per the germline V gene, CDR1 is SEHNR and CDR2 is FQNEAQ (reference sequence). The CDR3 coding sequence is TGTGCCAGCAGCCCCTGGACAGATTCAGGGTACACCATATATTTT. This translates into CASSPWTDSGYTIYF. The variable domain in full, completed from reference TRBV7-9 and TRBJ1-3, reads DTGVSQNPRHKITKRGQNVTFRCDPISEHNRLYWYRQTLGQGPEFLTYFQNEAQLEKSRLLSDRFSAERPKGSFSTLEIQRTEQGDSAMYLCASSPWTDSGYTIYFGEGSWLTVV.

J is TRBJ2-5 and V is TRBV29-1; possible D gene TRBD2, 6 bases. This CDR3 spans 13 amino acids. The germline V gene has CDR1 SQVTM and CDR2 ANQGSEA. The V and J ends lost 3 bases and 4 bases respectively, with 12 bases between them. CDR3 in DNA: TGCAGCGTTGATTTGTTGGGAGGAGAGACCCAGTACTTC. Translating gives CSVDLLGGETQYF.

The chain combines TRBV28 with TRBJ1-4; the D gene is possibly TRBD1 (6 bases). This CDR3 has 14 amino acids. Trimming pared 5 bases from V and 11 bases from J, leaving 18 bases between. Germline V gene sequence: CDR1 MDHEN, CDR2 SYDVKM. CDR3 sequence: CASSLTGTGRKLFF. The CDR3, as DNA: TGTGCCAGCAGTCTAACAGGGACCGGGAGGAAACTGTTTTTT.

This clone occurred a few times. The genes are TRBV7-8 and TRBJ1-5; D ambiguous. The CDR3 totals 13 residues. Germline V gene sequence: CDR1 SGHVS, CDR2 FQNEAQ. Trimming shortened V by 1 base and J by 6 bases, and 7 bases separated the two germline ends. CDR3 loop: CASSLERPQPQHF. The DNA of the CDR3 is TGTGCCAGCAGCTTAGAGCGTCCTCAGCCCCAGCATTTT. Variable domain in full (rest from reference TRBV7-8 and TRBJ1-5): GAGVSQSPRYKVAKRGQDVALRCDPISGHVSLFWYQQALGQGPEFLTYFQNEAQLDKSGLPSDRFFAERPEGSVSTLKIQRTQQEDSAVYLCASSLERPQPQHFGDGTRLSIL.

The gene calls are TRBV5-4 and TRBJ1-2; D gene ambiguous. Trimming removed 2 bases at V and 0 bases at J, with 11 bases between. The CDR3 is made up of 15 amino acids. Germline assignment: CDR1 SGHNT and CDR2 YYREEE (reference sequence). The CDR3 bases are TGTGCCAGCAGCTTAACCGGGAGTCCTAACTATGGCTACACCTTC. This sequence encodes CASSLTGSPNYGYTF.

CDR3 DNA: TGTGCCAGCAGTGAATTATCCGGGACAGTCTATGGCTACACCTTC. It is translated as CASSELSGTVYGYTF. This chain connects TRBV2 to TRBJ1-2, with 7 nucleotides matching TRBD1. CDR1 and CDR2 (germline): SNHLY, FYNNEI. Losses at the gene ends were 2 bases for V and 4 bases for J; bases not matched to a gene: 7. This CDR3 contains 15 residues.

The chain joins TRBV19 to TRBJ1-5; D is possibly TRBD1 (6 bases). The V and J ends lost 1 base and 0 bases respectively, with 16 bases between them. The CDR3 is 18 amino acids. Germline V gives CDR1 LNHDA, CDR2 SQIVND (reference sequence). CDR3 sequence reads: CASSIAGTSLYSNQPQHF. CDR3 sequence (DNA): TGTGCCAGTAGTATAGCAGGGACAAGTCTTTATAGCAATCAGCCCCAGCATTTT.

The CDR3 DNA reads as TGTGCCAGCAGCTTGGCTAGCGGGCCCTACGAGCAGTACTTC. Amino acid sequence: CASSLASGPYEQYF. The chain joins TRBV5-6 to TRBJ2-7; TRBD2 agrees at 8 bases. V gave up 0 bases and J gave up 2 bases; unmatched junction bases: 1. CDR3 length: 14 residues. Germline V gene lookup returns CDR1 SGHDT and CDR2 YYEEEE.

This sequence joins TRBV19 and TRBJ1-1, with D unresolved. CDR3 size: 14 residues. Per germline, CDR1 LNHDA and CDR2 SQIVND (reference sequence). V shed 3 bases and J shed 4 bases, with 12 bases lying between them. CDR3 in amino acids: CASSIIGTATEAFF. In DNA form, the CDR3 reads TGTGCCAGTAGTATTATCGGTACAGCCACTGAAGCTTTCTTT.

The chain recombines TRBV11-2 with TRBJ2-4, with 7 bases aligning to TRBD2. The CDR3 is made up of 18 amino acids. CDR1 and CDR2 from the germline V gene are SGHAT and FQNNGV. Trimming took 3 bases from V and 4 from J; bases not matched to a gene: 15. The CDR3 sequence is CASSFDLGGWSPKNIQYF. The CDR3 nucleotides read TGTGCCAGCAGCTTTGATCTGGGAGGGTGGTCTCCTAAAAACATTCAGTACTTC.

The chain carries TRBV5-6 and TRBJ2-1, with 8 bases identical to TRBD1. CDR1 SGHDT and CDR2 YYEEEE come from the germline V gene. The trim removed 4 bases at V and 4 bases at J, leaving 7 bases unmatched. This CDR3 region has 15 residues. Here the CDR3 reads CASSPLRGLYNEQFF. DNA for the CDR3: TGTGCCAGCAGCCCACTCAGGGGGCTTTACAATGAGCAGTTCTTC.

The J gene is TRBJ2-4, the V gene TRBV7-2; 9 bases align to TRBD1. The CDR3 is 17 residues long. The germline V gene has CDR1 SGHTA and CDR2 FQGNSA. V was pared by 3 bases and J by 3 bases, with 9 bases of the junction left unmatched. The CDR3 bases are TGTGCCAGCAGCTTGGCGGCCGGGACAGGGCACAAAAACATTCAGTACTTC. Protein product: CASSLAAGTGHKNIQYF.

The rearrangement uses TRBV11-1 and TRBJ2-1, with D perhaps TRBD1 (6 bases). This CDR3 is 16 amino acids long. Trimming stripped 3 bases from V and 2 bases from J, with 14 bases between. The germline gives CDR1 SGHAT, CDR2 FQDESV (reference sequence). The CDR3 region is CASSLGQGLAYNEQFF. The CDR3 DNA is TGTGCCAGCAGCTTGGGGCAGGGGTTGGCCTACAATGAGCAGTTCTTC.

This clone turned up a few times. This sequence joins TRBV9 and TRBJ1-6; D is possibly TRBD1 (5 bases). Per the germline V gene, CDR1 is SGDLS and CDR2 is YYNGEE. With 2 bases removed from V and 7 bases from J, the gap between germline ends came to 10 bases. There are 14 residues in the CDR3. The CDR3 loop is CASSVYQGNSPLHF. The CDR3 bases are TGTGCCAGCAGCGTTTACCAGGGCAATTCACCCCTCCACTTT.